These 12 T cell receptor beta chains came from one sample sequenced in a study of blood T cell repertoires in COVID-19. Generated by immunoSEQ multiplex PCR, the TCRdb table keeps only in-frame clones and is missing some. The table lists some 94,000 clones, roughly 85% of them singletons. Sequences were obtained from peripheral blood. The receptors derive from a woman aged 55-70 years with COVID-19, enrolled during active disease.

CDR3 DNA: TGTGCCAGTAGTATAGACCCCACTACAAGAGTCTATGGCTACACCTTC. It yields the protein CASSIDPTTRVYGYTF. V usage is TRBV19 and J usage is TRBJ1-2; D is unresolved. With 0 bases removed from V and 4 bases from J, the gap between germline ends came to 15 bases. This CDR3 spans 16 amino acids. Looked up from germline, CDR1 is LNHDA and CDR2 is SQIVND (reference sequence).

The chain employs TRBV5-1 and TRBJ2-3; 9 bases agree with TRBD2. V shed 0 bases, J shed 8 bases, and the junction held 13 bases outside the gene matches. The CDR3 contains 17 residues. The germline gives CDR1 SGHRS, CDR2 YFSETQ. The CDR3 reads CASSLDLAGGSWGTQYF. The DNA of the CDR3 is TGCGCCAGCAGCTTGGATCTGGCGGGGGGGTCATGGGGTACGCAGTATTTT.

J is TRBJ1-2 and V is TRBV2; TRBD1 aligns across 7 bases. The germline CDR1 and CDR2 sequences are SNHLY and FYNNEI. The J segment lost 0 bases and the V segment lost 10 bases, leaving 8 bases of the junction unmatched. This CDR3 is 14 amino acids long. This CDR3 is CATSPGGTNYGYTF. The DNA for the CDR3 is TGTGCCACCTCCCCAGGGGGAACTAACTATGGCTACACCTTC.

This sequence joins TRBV19 and TRBJ2-7; 8 nucleotides line up with TRBD1. CDR3 size: 14 residues. Trimming cost V 4 bases and J 4 bases; bases outside gene matches: 6. Germline V gene sequence: CDR1 LNHDA, CDR2 SQIVND (reference sequence). The CDR3 region has the DNA TGTGCCAGTAGTAGGGGGGACAGGCAATACGAGCAGTACTTC. Residues: CASSRGDRQYEQYF.

This rearrangement joins TRBV6-1 to TRBJ2-3; D is uncertain. V was trimmed by 1 base and J by 11 bases, leaving 16 bases between them. The V gene's germline CDR1 is MNHNS and CDR2 SASEGT. This CDR3 spans 14 amino acids. The DNA for the CDR3 is TGTGCCAGCAGTGAAGTGGCCGACTCGATACGGCAGTATTTT. It is translated as CASSEVADSIRQYF.

This clone was observed a handful of times. The chain recombines TRBV30 with TRBJ1-5; the D is unclear. This CDR3 is built from 13 residues. Germline-derived CDR1 and CDR2 are GTSNPN and SVGIG (reference sequence). The V and J ends lost 1 base and 7 bases respectively, with 11 bases between them. This CDR3 is CAWSAEGRQPQHF. CDR3 DNA sequence: TGTGCCTGGAGTGCGGAGGGAAGGCAGCCCCAGCATTTT.

CDR3 protein: CASSVGVTGNTIYF. In nucleotides, the CDR3 is TGTGCCAGCAGCGTCGGGGTTACCGGAAACACCATATATTTT. The chain recombines TRBV9 with TRBJ1-3, with no clear D. The CDR3 extends over 14 amino acids. Trimming removed 2 bases from V and 4 bases from J, with 10 bases in between. Germline assignment: CDR1 SGDLS and CDR2 YYNGEE.

This clone was found a few times. The rearrangement joins TRBV12-3 or TRBV12-4 to TRBJ2-5, with 7 bases aligning to TRBD2. The CDR3 runs to 12 residues. V lost 6 bases to trimming and J lost 5 bases; unmatched junction nucleotides: 3. CDR3 protein: CASRWGGETQYF. The CDR3 bases are TGTGCCAGCAGATGGGGGGGGGAGACCCAGTACTTC.

This rearrangement joins TRBV30 to TRBJ2-7, with unresolved D. The CDR3 totals 13 residues. The V and J ends lost 1 base and 0 bases respectively, with 7 bases between them. Germline V gene data show CDR1 as GTSNPN and CDR2 as SVGIG (reference sequence). CDR3 sequence (DNA): TGTGCCTGGAGTGCGCAGATCTCCTACGAGCAGTACTTC. This sequence encodes CAWSAQISYEQYF.

The chain employs TRBV7-2 and TRBJ2-1; a possible D gene is TRBD2 (6 bases). The CDR3 is 15 residues long. Germline assignment: CDR1 SGHTA and CDR2 FQGNSA. V shed 5 bases and J shed 8 bases, with 19 bases lying between them. The CDR3 DNA reads TGTGCCAGCAGCCCAGTACCGGGGGAGGTGGATGAGCAGTTCTTC. Residues: CASSPVPGEVDEQFF.

The chain couples TRBV19 to TRBJ1-5; 8 bases align to TRBD1. Germline values: CDR1 LNHDA, CDR2 SQIVND (reference sequence). The trim removed 9 bases at V and 0 bases at J, leaving 4 bases unmatched. The CDR3 sequence is 14 residues long. The CDR3 loop reads CASRDRISNQPQHF. As DNA, the CDR3 is TGTGCCAGCCGGGACAGGATTAGCAATCAGCCCCAGCATTTT.

The chain recombines TRBV5-8 with TRBJ1-5, with D possibly TRBD1 on 5 matching bases. This CDR3 has 13 amino acids. Trimming pared 1 base from V and 9 bases from J, leaving 11 bases between. From germline, CDR1 is SGHTS and CDR2 YDEGEE. The CDR3 region is CASSLSGVGPQHF. The CDR3 DNA is TGTGCCAGCAGCTTGTCGGGGGTAGGGCCCCAGCATTTT.